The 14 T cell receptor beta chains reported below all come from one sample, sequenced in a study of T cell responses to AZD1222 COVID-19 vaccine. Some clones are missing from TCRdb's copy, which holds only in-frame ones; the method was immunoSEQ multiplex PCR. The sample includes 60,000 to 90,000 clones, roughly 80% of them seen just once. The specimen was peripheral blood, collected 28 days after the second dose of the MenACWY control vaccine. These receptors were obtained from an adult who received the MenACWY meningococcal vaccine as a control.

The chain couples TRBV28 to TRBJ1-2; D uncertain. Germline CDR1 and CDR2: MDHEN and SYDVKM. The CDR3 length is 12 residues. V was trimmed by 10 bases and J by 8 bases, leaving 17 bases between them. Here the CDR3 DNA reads TGTGCCACCGACGGACGGGTCGGAGGCTACACCTTC. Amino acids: CATDGRVGGYTF.

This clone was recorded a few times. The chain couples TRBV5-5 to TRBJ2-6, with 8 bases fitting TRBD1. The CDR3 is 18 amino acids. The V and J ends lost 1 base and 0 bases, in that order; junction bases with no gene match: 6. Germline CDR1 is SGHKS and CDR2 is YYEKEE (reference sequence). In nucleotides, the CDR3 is TGTGCCAGCAGCTTGCGGACAGGGAGATCCTCTGGGGCCAACGTCCTGACTTTC. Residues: CASSLRTGRSSGANVLTF.

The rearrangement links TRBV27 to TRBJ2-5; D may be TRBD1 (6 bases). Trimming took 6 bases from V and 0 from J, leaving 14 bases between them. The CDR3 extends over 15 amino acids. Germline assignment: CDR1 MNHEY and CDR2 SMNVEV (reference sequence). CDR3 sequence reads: CASSPGHLYQETQYF. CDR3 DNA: TGTGCCAGCAGCCCGGGACACCTATACCAAGAGACCCAGTACTTC.

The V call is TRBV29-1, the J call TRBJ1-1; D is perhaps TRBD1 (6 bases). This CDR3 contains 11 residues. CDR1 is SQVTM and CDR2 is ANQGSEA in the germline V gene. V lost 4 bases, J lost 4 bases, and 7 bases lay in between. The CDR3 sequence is CSVAGATEAFF. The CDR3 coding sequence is TGCAGCGTTGCAGGGGCCACTGAAGCTTTCTTT.

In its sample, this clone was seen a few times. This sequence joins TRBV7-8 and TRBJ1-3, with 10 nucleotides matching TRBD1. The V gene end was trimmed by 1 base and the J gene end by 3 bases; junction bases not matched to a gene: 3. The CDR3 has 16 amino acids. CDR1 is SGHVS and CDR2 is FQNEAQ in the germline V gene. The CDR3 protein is CASSLVGTGVGNTIYF. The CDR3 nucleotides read TGTGCCAGCAGCTTAGTCGGGACAGGGGTTGGAAACACCATATATTTT. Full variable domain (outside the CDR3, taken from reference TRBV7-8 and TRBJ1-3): GAGVSQSPRYKVAKRGQDVALRCDPISGHVSLFWYQQALGQGPEFLTYFQNEAQLDKSGLPSDRFFAERPEGSVSTLKIQRTQQEDSAVYLCASSLVGTGVGNTIYFGEGSWLTVV.

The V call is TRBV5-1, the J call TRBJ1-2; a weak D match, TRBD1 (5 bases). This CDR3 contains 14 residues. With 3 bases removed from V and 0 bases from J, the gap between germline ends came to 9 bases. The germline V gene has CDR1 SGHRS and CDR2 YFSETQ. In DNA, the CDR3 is TGCGCCAGCAGCTCGGACAACCCTAACTATGGCTACACCTTC. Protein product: CASSSDNPNYGYTF.

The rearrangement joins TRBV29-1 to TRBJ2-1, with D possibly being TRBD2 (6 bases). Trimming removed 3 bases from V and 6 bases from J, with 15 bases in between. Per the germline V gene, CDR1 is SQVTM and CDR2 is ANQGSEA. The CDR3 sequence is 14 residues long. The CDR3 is CSVDGGVLGNEQFF. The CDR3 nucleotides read TGCAGCGTTGACGGAGGGGTGCTCGGCAATGAGCAGTTCTTC.

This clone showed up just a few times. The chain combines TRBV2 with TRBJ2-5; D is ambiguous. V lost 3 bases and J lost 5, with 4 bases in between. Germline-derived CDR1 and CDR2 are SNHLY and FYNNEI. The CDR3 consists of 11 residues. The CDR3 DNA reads TGTGCCAGCAGTGAGGGGGAGACCCAGTACTTC. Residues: CASSEGETQYF.

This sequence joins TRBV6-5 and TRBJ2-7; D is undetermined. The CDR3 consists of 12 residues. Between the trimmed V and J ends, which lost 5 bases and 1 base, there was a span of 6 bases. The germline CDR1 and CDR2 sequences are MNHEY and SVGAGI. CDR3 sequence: CASSLESYEQYF. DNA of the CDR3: TGTGCCAGCAGTCTCGAATCCTACGAGCAGTACTTC.

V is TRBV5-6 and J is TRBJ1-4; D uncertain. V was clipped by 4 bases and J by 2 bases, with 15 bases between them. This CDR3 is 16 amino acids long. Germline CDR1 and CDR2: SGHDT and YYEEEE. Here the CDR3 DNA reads TGTGCCAGCAGCCGCTTTAAAGAAACGACTAATGAAAAACTGTTTTTT. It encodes CASSRFKETTNEKLFF.

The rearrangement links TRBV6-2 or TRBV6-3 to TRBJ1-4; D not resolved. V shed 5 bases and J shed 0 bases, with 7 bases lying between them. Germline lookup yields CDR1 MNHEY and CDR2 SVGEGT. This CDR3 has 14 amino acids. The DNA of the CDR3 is TGTGCCAGCAGTCACCCCGCAACTAATGAAAAACTGTTTTTT. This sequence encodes CASSHPATNEKLFF.

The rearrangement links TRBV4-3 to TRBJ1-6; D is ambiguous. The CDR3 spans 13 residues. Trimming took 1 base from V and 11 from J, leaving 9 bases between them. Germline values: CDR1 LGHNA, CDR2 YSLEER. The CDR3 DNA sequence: TGCGCCAGCAGCCAAGGCGACATTCCACCCCTCCACTTT. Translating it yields CASSQGDIPPLHF.

CDR3 sequence: CASSLGPGTNQPQHF. CDR3 DNA sequence: TGTGCCAGCAGCTTGGGACCCGGGACCAATCAGCCCCAGCATTTT. This chain connects TRBV7-8 to TRBJ1-5, with D possibly TRBD1 on 5 matching bases. Germline CDR1 and CDR2: SGHVS and FQNEAQ. The CDR3 extends over 15 amino acids. With 3 bases removed from V and 3 bases from J, the gap between germline ends came to 12 bases.

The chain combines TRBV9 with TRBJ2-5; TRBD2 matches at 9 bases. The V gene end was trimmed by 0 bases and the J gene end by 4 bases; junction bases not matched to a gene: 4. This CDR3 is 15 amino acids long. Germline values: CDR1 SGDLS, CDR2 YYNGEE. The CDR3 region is CASSVEASGAETQYF. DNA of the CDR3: TGTGCCAGCAGCGTAGAGGCTAGCGGGGCAGAGACCCAGTACTTC.